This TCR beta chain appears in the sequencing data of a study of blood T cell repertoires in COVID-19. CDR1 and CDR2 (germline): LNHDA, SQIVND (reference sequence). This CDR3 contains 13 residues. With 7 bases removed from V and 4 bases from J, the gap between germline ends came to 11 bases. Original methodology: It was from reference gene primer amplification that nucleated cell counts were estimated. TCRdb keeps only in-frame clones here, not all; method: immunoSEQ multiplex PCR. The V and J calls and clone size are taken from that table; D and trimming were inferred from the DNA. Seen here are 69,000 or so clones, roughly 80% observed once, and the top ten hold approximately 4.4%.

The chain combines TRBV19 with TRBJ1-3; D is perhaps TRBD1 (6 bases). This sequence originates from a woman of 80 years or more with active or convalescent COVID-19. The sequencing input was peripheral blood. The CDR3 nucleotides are TGTGCCAGTAATCAGGGGTCGGGAAACACCATATATTTT. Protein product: CASNQGSGNTIYF.